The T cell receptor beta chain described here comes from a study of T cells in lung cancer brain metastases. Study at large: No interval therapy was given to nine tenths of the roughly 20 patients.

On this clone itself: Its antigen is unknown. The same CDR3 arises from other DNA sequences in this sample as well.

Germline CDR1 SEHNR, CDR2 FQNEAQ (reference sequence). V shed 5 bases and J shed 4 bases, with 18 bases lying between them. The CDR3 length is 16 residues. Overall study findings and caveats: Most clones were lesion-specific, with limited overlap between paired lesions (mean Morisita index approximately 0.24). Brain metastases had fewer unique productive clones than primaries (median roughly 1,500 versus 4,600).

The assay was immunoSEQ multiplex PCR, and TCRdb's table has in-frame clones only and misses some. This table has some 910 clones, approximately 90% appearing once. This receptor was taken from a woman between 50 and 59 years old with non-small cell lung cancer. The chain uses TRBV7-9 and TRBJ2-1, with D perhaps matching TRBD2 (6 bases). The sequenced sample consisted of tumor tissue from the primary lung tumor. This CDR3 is CASSLRELASYNEQFF. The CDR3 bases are TGTGCCAGCAGCCTACGAGAGCTAGCGTCATACAATGAGCAGTTCTTC.